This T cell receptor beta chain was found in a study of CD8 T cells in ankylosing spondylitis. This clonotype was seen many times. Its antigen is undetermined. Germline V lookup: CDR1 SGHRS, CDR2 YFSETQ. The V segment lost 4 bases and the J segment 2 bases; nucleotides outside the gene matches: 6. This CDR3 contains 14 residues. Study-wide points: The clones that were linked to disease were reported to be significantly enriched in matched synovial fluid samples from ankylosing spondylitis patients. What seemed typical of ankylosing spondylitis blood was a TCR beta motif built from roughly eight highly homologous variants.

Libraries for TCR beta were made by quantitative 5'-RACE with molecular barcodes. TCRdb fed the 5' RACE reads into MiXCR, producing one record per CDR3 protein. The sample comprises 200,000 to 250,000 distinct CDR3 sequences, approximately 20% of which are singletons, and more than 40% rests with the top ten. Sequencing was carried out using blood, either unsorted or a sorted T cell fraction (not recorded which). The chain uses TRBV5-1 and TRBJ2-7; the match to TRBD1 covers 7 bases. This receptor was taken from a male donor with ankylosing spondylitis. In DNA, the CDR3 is TGCGCCAGCAGCGAAAGACAGGGTCCCTACGAGCAGTACTTC. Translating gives CASSERQGPYEQYF.